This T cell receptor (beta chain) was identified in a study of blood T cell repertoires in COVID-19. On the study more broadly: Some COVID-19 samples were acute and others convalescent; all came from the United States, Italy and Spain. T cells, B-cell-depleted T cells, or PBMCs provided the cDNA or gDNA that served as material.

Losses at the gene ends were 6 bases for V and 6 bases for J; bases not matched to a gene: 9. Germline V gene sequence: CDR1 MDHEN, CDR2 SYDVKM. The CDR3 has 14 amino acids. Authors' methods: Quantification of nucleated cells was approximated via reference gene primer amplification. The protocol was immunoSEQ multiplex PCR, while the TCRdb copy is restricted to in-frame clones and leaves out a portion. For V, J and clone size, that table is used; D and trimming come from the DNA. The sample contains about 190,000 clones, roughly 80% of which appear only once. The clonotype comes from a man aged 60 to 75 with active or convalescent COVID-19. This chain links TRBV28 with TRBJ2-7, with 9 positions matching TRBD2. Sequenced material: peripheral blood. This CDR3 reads CASRVGLASVEQYF. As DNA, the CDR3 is TGTGCCAGCAGGGTCGGACTAGCGTCGGTCGAGCAGTACTTC.